The 14 T cell receptor beta chains presented below share a single source sample, sequenced in a study of vaccination effects on CD4 cells after COVID-19. The table came from immunoSEQ multiplex PCR; TCRdb's copy has only in-frame clones and leaves some out. The table lists around 24,000 clones, approximately 79% of them singletons, with approximately 17% in the top ten. The antigens these receptors bind are not known. ViraFEST assay sequencing came after antigen-specific CD4+ T cells were expanded with viral peptide pools. Subsequent to a culture period of about nine days, CD4+ T cells were isolated. Convalescent patients had PCR-confirmed SARS-CoV-2 infection between March and December 2020. The specimen comprised CD4+ T cells from PBMCs cultured with SARS-CoV-2 spike peptides, sampled before COVID-19 vaccination. The receptor source for this set is a human donor who had a prior SARS-CoV-2 infection.

This chain's CDR3 is CASSTTGTGSEKLFF. As DNA, the CDR3 is TGTGCCAGCAGTACAACCGGGACAGGGAGTGAAAAACTGTTTTTT. The rearrangement joins TRBV2 to TRBJ1-4, with 9 bases identical to TRBD1. Germline V CDR1 and CDR2: SNHLY, FYNNEI. The ends lost 5 bases at V and 7 bases at J; junction bases unmatched: 8. CDR3 size: 15 residues.

The V call is TRBV7-2, the J call TRBJ2-3; 7 bases align to TRBD2. Germline values: CDR1 SGHTA, CDR2 FQGNSA. There are 15 residues in the CDR3. The V gene end was trimmed by 5 bases and the J gene end by 6 bases; junction bases not matched to a gene: 11. The CDR3 sequence is CASSPLLAFGDTQYF. As DNA, the CDR3 is TGTGCCAGCAGCCCCCTACTAGCGTTCGGGGATACGCAGTATTTT.

The chain has TRBV4-2 and TRBJ2-1, with 13 nucleotides matching TRBD2. This CDR3 comprises 20 residues. CDR1 is LGHNA and CDR2 is YNFKEQ in the germline V gene. Trimming cost V 3 bases and J 6 bases; bases outside gene matches: 17. The CDR3 spells CASSQRTSGGEGVYFNEQFF. CDR3 in DNA: TGTGCCAGCAGCCAGCGTACTAGCGGGGGGGAGGGGGTTTATTTCAATGAGCAGTTCTTC.

This rearrangement joins TRBV24-1 to TRBJ1-1, with D possibly being TRBD1 (6 bases). V was pared by 4 bases and J by 7 bases, with 18 bases between. The CDR3 spans 15 residues. Germline CDR1 and CDR2: KGHDR and SFDVKD. CDR3 sequence: CATSDPARGGSEAFF. The CDR3, as DNA: TGTGCCACCAGTGACCCAGCGCGCGGGGGCAGTGAAGCTTTCTTT.

This clone was picked up one time. The rearrangement links TRBV29-1 to TRBJ1-1, with D perhaps matching TRBD1 (5 bases). V was shortened by 4 bases and J by 5 bases, with 14 bases between the two germline ends. CDR1 is SQVTM, CDR2 ANQGSEA, per germline. The CDR3 consists of 13 residues. CDR3 sequence: CSVVVGAGTEAFF. Here the CDR3 DNA reads TGCAGCGTTGTAGTAGGGGCGGGGACTGAAGCTTTCTTT.

This clone has more than one count but fewer than ten. The CDR3 here is CRLRGRHNSPLHF. DNA of the CDR3: TGCAGGCTGAGGGGGCGGCATAATTCACCCCTCCACTTT. The gene calls are TRBV29-1 and TRBJ1-6, with TRBD1 matching over 7 bases. The CDR3 covers 13 residues. CDR1 SQVTM and CDR2 ANQGSEA come from the germline V gene.

The J gene is TRBJ1-1, the V gene TRBV4-2; 9 bases match TRBD1. Trimming took 7 bases from V and 4 from J; bases not matched to a gene: 13. Germline V lookup: CDR1 LGHNA, CDR2 YNFKEQ. This CDR3 contains 16 residues. CDR3 sequence reads: CASNHPVGQGSTEAFF. The CDR3, as DNA: TGTGCCAGCAACCACCCAGTAGGACAGGGGAGCACTGAAGCTTTCTTT.

This clone has only one observation. The J gene is TRBJ1-2, the V gene TRBV27, with unresolved D. The germline V gene encodes CDR1 MNHEY and CDR2 SMNVEV (reference sequence). The length of the CDR3 is 13 residues. Trimming removed 3 bases from V and 5 bases from J, with 10 bases in between. DNA for the CDR3: TGTGCCAGCAGTTTCCGATTGGGGTATGGCTACACCTTC. Translating it yields CASSFRLGYGYTF.

V and J are TRBV5-1 and TRBJ2-5, with TRBD2 matching over 10 bases. CDR1 and CDR2 from the germline V gene are SGHRS and YFSETQ. V dropped 0 bases and J dropped 7; count of bases not matched to a gene: 9. This CDR3 comprises 16 residues. For the CDR3, the DNA is TGCGCCAGCAGCTTGGGCACTAGCGGGGCGTGGGGGACCCAGTACTTC. Protein sequence: CASSLGTSGAWGTQYF.

V gene TRBV14 combines with J gene TRBJ2-1; D call uncertain. The germline CDR1 and CDR2 sequences are SGHDN and FVKESK. The CDR3 length is 14 residues. V shed 0 bases and J shed 9 bases, with 12 bases lying between them. CDR3 in DNA: TGTGCCAGCAGCCAAGATTGGGTAGCCGGTGAGCAGTTCTTC. This sequence encodes CASSQDWVAGEQFF.

The chain uses TRBV6-8 and TRBJ2-1; D is possibly TRBD2 (5 bases). The ends were cut back, 10 bases at V and 5 bases at J, with 27 bases in the middle. Germline V lookup: CDR1 MNHGY, CDR2 SAAAGT. The CDR3 extends over 17 amino acids. CDR3 in amino acids: CANLGYGMREYHNEQFF. The CDR3 coding sequence is TGTGCCAACTTAGGGTACGGCATGAGGGAGTACCACAATGAGCAGTTCTTC.

The chain combines TRBV6-9 with TRBJ1-2; 9 nucleotides agree with TRBD1. The length of the CDR3 is 17 residues. CDR1 and CDR2 from the germline V gene are MNHGY and SVAAGI. V lost 2 bases, J lost 6 bases, and 13 bases stayed unmatched. CDR3 nucleotide sequence: TGTGCCAGCAGTTATAGAGCTGGACAGGGGAAGGTCGATGGCTACACCTTC. Its protein is CASSYRAGQGKVDGYTF.

This chain connects TRBV30 to TRBJ1-5; possible D gene TRBD1, 5 bases. The CDR3 consists of 13 residues. CDR1 and CDR2 from the germline V gene are GTSNPN and SVGIG (reference sequence). Trimming cost V 7 bases and J 6 bases, with 16 bases left between them. The chain's CDR3 is CASSPGRGQPQHF. The CDR3, as DNA: TGTGCCTCGAGCCCGGGGAGGGGTCAGCCCCAGCATTTT.

The gene calls are TRBV6-5 and TRBJ2-3; tentatively, D is TRBD1 or TRBD2 (5 bases each). From germline, CDR1 is MNHEY and CDR2 SVGAGI. With 6 bases removed from V and 4 bases from J, the gap between germline ends came to 14 bases. The CDR3 spans 14 residues. The CDR3 loop reads CASSPPGAPDTQYF. CDR3 DNA: TGTGCCAGCAGCCCCCCCGGGGCGCCAGATACGCAGTATTTT.